These T cell receptor beta chains were read from a single sample in a study of T-cell memory formation after mild COVID-19. TCRdb redid the calling of the 5' RACE reads with MiXCR, one entry per CDR3 protein. The sample holds about 140,000 distinct CDR3 sequences, approximately 25% seen once. What was sequenced was PBMCs or a T cell subset sorted from them (not recorded which). The receptor source for this set is an adult woman who had mild COVID-19 (a few samples of this study predate the infection). Cell type and time point are not known. The CDR3 runs from the conserved cysteine through the conserved F or W. A D gene is named only where the DNA matches it firmly. The size field is filled for only some rows; it gives once, few, many or a size class.

>-|TRBJ1-5|many|TRBV7-9
CASSLQGNQPQHF
TGTGCCAGCAGCCTACAGGGCAATCAGCCCCAGCATTTT
>-|TRBJ2-7|few|TRBV7-9
CASSNKQGSEQYF
TGTGCCAGCAGCAATAAACAGGGTTCCGAGCAGTACTTC
>-|TRBJ1-5|few|TRBV6-5
CASSWGQGNQPQHF
TGTGCCAGCAGTTGGGGGCAGGGCAATCAGCCCCAGCATTTT
>-|TRBJ2-7|few|TRBV27
CASSLSHRRYEQYF
TGTGCCAGCAGTTTATCGCACAGGAGATACGAGCAGTACTTC
>-|TRBJ2-1|-|TRBV11-2
CASSPKWGATVEQFF
TGTGCCAGCAGCCCCAAGTGGGGAGCGACGGTTGAGCAGTTCTTC
>TRBD1|TRBJ1-2|few|TRBV4-1
CASSQEIPQGEGYTF
TGCGCCAGCAGCCAAGAAATCCCGCAGGGGGAAGGCTACACCTTC
>-|TRBJ2-7|few|TRBV6-5
CASSYTQDGYYEQYF
TGTGCCAGCAGTTACACGCAGGACGGATACTACGAGCAGTACTTC
>-|TRBJ1-1|-|TRBV4-1
CASSVPGTNTEAFF
TGCGCCAGCAGCGTACCCGGGACGAACACTGAAGCTTTCTTT
>-|TRBJ1-1|few|TRBV12-3/TRBV12-4
CASSPRGEDTEAFF
TGTGCCAGCAGCCCGAGGGGGGAAGATACTGAAGCTTTCTTT
>-|TRBJ1-6|-|TRBV7-9
CASSGATGGNSPLHF
TGTGCCAGCAGCGGAGCCACGGGGGGAAATTCACCCCTCCACTTT
>TRBD1|TRBJ1-2|-|TRBV25-1
CASSEYGTGTDLNYGYTF
TGTGCCAGCAGTGAATATGGGACAGGGACCGATCTGAACTATGGCTACACCTTC
>-|TRBJ1-1|few|TRBV5-1
CASSPLRDGVNTEAFF
TGCGCCAGCAGCCCACTCCGGGACGGGGTGAACACTGAAGCTTTCTTT
>TRBD2|TRBJ2-3|-|TRBV2
CASTRLAGDSTDTQYF
TGTGCCAGCACTCGACTAGCGGGGGATAGCACAGATACGCAGTATTTT
>-|TRBJ1-1|-|TRBV5-1
CASSLVPGESTEAFF
TGCGCCAGCAGCTTGGTTCCGGGTGAGAGCACTGAAGCTTTCTTT
>-|TRBJ2-1|few|TRBV24-1
CATSGPFNEQFF
TGTGCCACCAGTGGGCCTTTCAATGAGCAGTTCTTC
>TRBD2|TRBJ2-1|-|TRBV6-2/TRBV6-3
CASSPLAAYNEQFF
TGTGCCAGCAGTCCACTAGCGGCCTACAATGAGCAGTTCTTC
>TRBD1|TRBJ2-7|-|TRBV9
CASSVGDRGTYEQYF
TGTGCCAGCAGCGTAGGGGACAGGGGAACTTACGAGCAGTACTTC
>-|TRBJ2-1|once|TRBV5-1
CASRPMTRISSYNEQFF
TGCGCCAGCAGACCCATGACCCGCATTAGCTCCTACAATGAGCAGTTCTTC
>TRBD2|TRBJ2-7|-|TRBV20-1
CSARLAATPLGYEQYF
TGCAGTGCGCGACTAGCGGCTACCCCTCTCGGCTACGAGCAGTACTTC
>TRBD2|TRBJ2-1|many|TRBV4-2
CASSQDRVAGGLGGWQFF
TGTGCCAGCAGCCAAGACAGGGTAGCGGGGGGCCTCGGGGGGTGGCAGTTCTTC